The T cell receptor beta chain under discussion was sequenced for a study of cytomegalovirus exposure and HLA in healthy donors. Clones were sequenced by immunoSEQ multiplex PCR, and TCRdb holds only the in-frame ones, with some missing. The sample shows 150,000 to 200,000 clones, 87% of them seen only once. Germline values: CDR1 SEHNR, CDR2 FQNEAQ (reference sequence). This CDR3 region has 12 residues. The ends were cut back, 3 bases at V and 5 bases at J, with 8 bases in the middle. This clone was picked up one time. What it recognizes is unknown. Study-level results: The study designated fewer than 200 TCR beta chains cytomegalovirus-associated.

This clonotype was sampled from a woman aged 25 to 39 in good health and CMV-seronegative. The chain has TRBV7-9 and TRBJ2-7, with a tentative D call TRBD2 (5 bases). The sequenced sample was PBMCs. In nucleotides, the CDR3 is TGTGCCAGCAGCTTGGGAGCGAACGAGCAGTACTTC. Protein: CASSLGANEQYF.